These T cell receptor beta chains were read from a single sample in a study of beta chain features in type 1 diabetes. Some clones are missing from TCRdb's copy, which holds only in-frame ones; the method was immunoSEQ multiplex PCR. The data hold roughly 230,000 clones, with more than 9% observed a single time. Sequencing input: naive CD4+ T cells from blood. The receptors here all came from a woman aged 18-29 years in good health. The conserved cysteine and the conserved F or W are not part of the CDR3 here. The order of the fields is clone size, V gene, CDR3 protein. Rows give clone size only sometimes, using once, few, many, or a class for an expanded clone.

clone size: few
V gene: TRBV18
CDR3 protein: ASSPLRGDAAEAF

clone size: few
V gene: TRBV18
CDR3 protein: ASSTTGVPGETQY

clone size: few
V gene: TRBV7-2
CDR3 protein: ASSFDRGSTDTQY

clone size: few
V gene: TRBV29-1
CDR3 protein: SVEYSAETQY

clone size: NA
V gene: TRBV9
CDR3 protein: ASSVGLAGNEQY

clone size: few
V gene: TRBV19
CDR3 protein: ASRTGDSPLH

clone size: few
V gene: TRBV30
CDR3 protein: AWSGPGRDNYEQY

clone size: NA
V gene: TRBV2
CDR3 protein: ASSRTGGLETQY

clone size: few
V gene: TRBV6-6
CDR3 protein: ASSYSGGSENTEAF

clone size: NA
V gene: TRBV5-4
CDR3 protein: ASSLAAGTGGTEAF

clone size: NA
V gene: TRBV30
CDR3 protein: AYQGARGYT

clone size: few
V gene: TRBV7-9
CDR3 protein: ASSLLRGSNSYEQY

clone size: NA
V gene: TRBV19
CDR3 protein: ASSDRRVGGQPQH

clone size: few
V gene: TRBV7-6
CDR3 protein: ASSSWTFREEQY

clone size: few
V gene: TRBV5-1
CDR3 protein: ASSRREVTDTQY

clone size: NA
V gene: TRBV5-6
CDR3 protein: ASSLDREAF

clone size: few
V gene: TRBV5-1
CDR3 protein: ASSPSGFEETGELF

clone size: NA
V gene: TRBV27
CDR3 protein: ASSFSGTTYEQY

clone size: NA
V gene: TRBV19
CDR3 protein: ASSTDRLNTEAF

clone size: few
V gene: TRBV5-1
CDR3 protein: ASSWDRGGSGYT

clone size: few
V gene: TRBV5-1
CDR3 protein: ASSLEGGLVYNEQF

clone size: NA
V gene: TRBV5-4
CDR3 protein: ASSLDGRGEKLF

clone size: NA
V gene: TRBV18
CDR3 protein: ASSRLHQETQY

clone size: few
V gene: TRBV5-1
CDR3 protein: ASSLAGGHEQY

clone size: many
V gene: TRBV23-1
CDR3 protein: ASSQSRRGPYYGYT